This note documents a single TCR beta chain sequence. The sample is drawn from a study of monozygotic twins with inflammatory bowel disease. TCRdb reprocessed the 5' RACE reads and stores each CDR3 protein as one record, lacking DNA. This sample contains about 300,000 distinct CDR3 sequences. The CDR3 runs to 14 residues. This clonotype originated in a human donor with ulcerative colitis or Crohn's disease, or a healthy co-twin of an affected twin (not recorded which). This rearrangement joins TRBV12-3 or TRBV12-4 to TRBJ2-1; lacking DNA, the TRBD1 call made by TCRdb goes unchecked. The sample taken for sequencing was blood. The CDR3 loop is CASGRSGGLNEQFF.